The rows below give T cell receptor beta chains drawn from one sample of a study of blood T cell repertoires in COVID-19. Libraries were prepared by immunoSEQ multiplex PCR; TCRdb keeps only in-frame clonotypes and omits some of them. In the table there are some 190,000 clones, around 85% of which are singletons. Specimen: peripheral blood. These receptors were obtained from an elderly man with COVID-19, enrolled during active disease. The conserved cysteine and the conserved F or W are not part of the CDR3 here. Each record gives: V gene, D gene, J gene, CDR3 length, CDR3 protein. The D gene is left open where the match is weak.

v_gene: TRBV2; d_gene: -; j_gene: TRBJ2-5; len: 12; CDR3aa: ASSLNGGSETQY
v_gene: TRBV6-5; d_gene: TRBD1; j_gene: TRBJ1-4; len: 13; CDR3aa: ASRSQGKANEKLF
v_gene: TRBV29-1; d_gene: TRBD2; j_gene: TRBJ2-1; len: 13; CDR3aa: SVEPGTSGVNEQF
v_gene: TRBV5-1; d_gene: TRBD2; j_gene: TRBJ2-7; len: 13; CDR3aa: ASSPQAGGPYEQY
v_gene: TRBV5-6; d_gene: -; j_gene: TRBJ1-1; len: 14; CDR3aa: ASSLLSGGRNTEAF
v_gene: TRBV5-4; d_gene: -; j_gene: TRBJ1-1; len: 14; CDR3aa: ASSRGARAMNTEAF
v_gene: TRBV5-1; d_gene: TRBD2; j_gene: TRBJ2-1; len: 12; CDR3aa: ASSFSGGANEQF
v_gene: TRBV7-2; d_gene: -; j_gene: TRBJ2-2; len: 12; CDR3aa: ASSLDGNTGELF
v_gene: TRBV5-1; d_gene: -; j_gene: TRBJ1-1; len: 11; CDR3aa: ASSSRRGTEAF
v_gene: TRBV11-2; d_gene: TRBD1; j_gene: TRBJ2-7; len: 16; CDR3aa: ASSSFPQGQGISYEQY
v_gene: TRBV7-9; d_gene: -; j_gene: TRBJ2-2; len: 12; CDR3aa: ASRQTANTGELF
v_gene: TRBV4-1; d_gene: TRBD1; j_gene: TRBJ1-1; len: 13; CDR3aa: ASSQEGVQGVEAF
v_gene: TRBV5-1; d_gene: -; j_gene: TRBJ2-7; len: 10; CDR3aa: ASSLDVREQY